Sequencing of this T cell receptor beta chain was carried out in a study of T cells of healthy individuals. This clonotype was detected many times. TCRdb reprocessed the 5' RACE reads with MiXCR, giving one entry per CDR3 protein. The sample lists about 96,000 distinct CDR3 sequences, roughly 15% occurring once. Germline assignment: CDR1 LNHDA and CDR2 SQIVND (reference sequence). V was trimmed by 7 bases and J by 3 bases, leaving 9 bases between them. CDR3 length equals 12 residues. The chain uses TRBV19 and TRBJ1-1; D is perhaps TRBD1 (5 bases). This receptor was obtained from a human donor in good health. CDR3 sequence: CASTGRYTEAFF. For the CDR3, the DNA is TGTGCCAGTACGGGACGGTACACTGAAGCTTTCTTT.